The sequence of this T cell receptor (beta chain) was determined in a study of shared clonotypes between healthy human individuals. Findings of the study overall: Represented diversity (both genetic and exposure-history) was limited by the small number of donors.

With respect to this clone: The antigen remains unidentified.

Libraries were prepared by immunoSEQ multiplex PCR; TCRdb keeps only in-frame clonotypes and omits some of them. Of fewer than 600,000 clones listed, around 77% are singletons. Sequenced: PBMCs. This clonotype was sampled from a woman in her thirties or forties in good health. Some clones in this sample may be carry-over from other donors' samples.

The CDR3 DNA sequence: TGCGCCAGCAGTCGACAGGGCCTCTACAATGAGCAGTTCTTC. Translating gives CASSRQGLYNEQFF. This chain uses TRBV10-2 with TRBJ2-1; 7 bases are a match to TRBD1. J gave up 3 bases and V 5 bases, and 4 bases lay outside the gene matches. Germline values: CDR1 WSHSY, CDR2 SAAADI. The CDR3 has 14 residues.